These 9 T cell receptor beta chains were all obtained from the same sample, sequenced in a study of spatial heterogeneity in lung cancer (dated by TCRdb to about 2019). Read against the paper, the sample's time point label means: sample taken at primary tumor resection. For TCR sequencing, whole RNA was extracted from tumor and nontumor lung tissue, or from cryopreserved PBMC samples, and no cell sorting was done. Library method: 5' RACE. Sequencing used a NextSeq 500. TCRdb applied fastp at Q25 and MiXCR to the public reads, then kept only in-frame beta chains. Under each unique CDR3 protein, matching rows form one entry showing the most common genes and DNA. In this sample the table shows a few thousand distinct CDR3 sequences, around 15% of which occur a single time. The top ten clonotypes cover around three fifths of the sample. The sample consisted of PBMCs, taken at surgery. These receptors came from a male donor with early-stage non-small cell lung cancer.

The rearrangement links TRBV28 to TRBJ2-3; 7 bases map to TRBD2. The J segment lost 1 base and the V segment lost 3 bases, leaving 4 bases of the junction unmatched. The germline gives CDR1 MDHEN, CDR2 SYDVKM. The CDR3 spans 15 residues. Here the CDR3 DNA reads TGTGCCAGCAGTTTTCCGGGGAGGGGCACAGATACGCAGTATTTT. Translating gives CASSFPGRGTDTQYF.

This sequence joins TRBV5-1 and TRBJ2-3, with D unresolved. Deletions cut 1 base from V and 1 base from J, with 10 bases between. This CDR3 comprises 15 residues. CDR1 SGHRS and CDR2 YFSETQ come from the germline V gene. The chain's CDR3 is CASSLQSAGTDTQYF. The CDR3 DNA follows: TGCGCCAGCAGCTTGCAATCCGCAGGCACAGATACGCAGTATTTT.

At least ten counts were recorded for this clonotype. This chain joins TRBV19 and TRBJ2-2; D uncertain. The CDR3 contains 16 residues. In germline, CDR1 is LNHDA, CDR2 SQIVND (reference sequence). V lost 3 bases and J lost 2, with 13 bases in between. The CDR3 loop reads CASSIVRQINTGELFF. CDR3 nucleotide sequence: TGTGCCAGTAGTATTGTGAGGCAAATAAACACCGGGGAGCTGTTTTTT.

This clonotype was seen many times. This chain links TRBV20-1 with TRBJ2-7; 7 positions agree with TRBD1. Trimming removed 6 bases from V and 3 bases from J; junction bases left unmatched: 11. Germline CDR1 is DFQATT and CDR2 is SNEGSKA (reference sequence). The CDR3 spans 14 residues. CDR3 coding DNA: TGCAGTGCGCGGAGAGGGGACAGCGGCTACGAGCAGTACTTC. Its translation: CSARRGDSGYEQYF.

The sample holds many counts of this clonotype. The chain has TRBV3-1 and TRBJ2-1; 11 bases line up with TRBD2. The germline V gene has CDR1 LGHDT and CDR2 YNNKEL (reference sequence). The CDR3 has 15 amino acids. J gave up 9 bases and V 6 bases, and 10 bases lay outside the gene matches. The CDR3 DNA is TGTGCCAGCAGTTTGGGGACTAGCGGATCCCTTGAGCAGTTCTTC. Protein product: CASSLGTSGSLEQFF.

The rearrangement links TRBV11-3 to TRBJ1-1, with 7 bases matching TRBD1. V lost 1 base, J lost 7 bases, and 9 bases stayed unmatched. The CDR3 runs 15 residues. The germline V gene encodes CDR1 SGHNT and CDR2 YENEEA. CDR3 in DNA: TGTGCCAGCAGCTTAGTAGGGGGCCCTGCCCGTGAAGCTTTCTTT. Amino acids: CASSLVGGPAREAFF.

There are a few counts of this clonotype. The J gene is TRBJ2-2, the V gene TRBV2; D not certain. There are 16 residues in the CDR3. V lost 6 bases to trimming and J lost 6 bases, with 20 bases between them. Germline CDR1 is SNHLY and CDR2 is FYNNEI. The CDR3 nucleotides read TGTGCCAGCAGCGACCGGACCCCCCATAACGCCGGGGAGCTGTTTTTT. Protein product: CASSDRTPHNAGELFF.

This chain links TRBV29-1 with TRBJ1-2; D is ambiguous. The CDR3 consists of 12 residues. V was cut by 7 bases and J by 8 bases, with 17 bases left in between. The germline CDR1 and CDR2 sequences are SQVTM and ANQGSEA. The CDR3: CSANGISGGYTF. CDR3 in DNA: TGCAGCGCTAACGGGATTTCAGGCGGCTACACCTTC.

This clonotype was counted ten times or more. This chain connects TRBV6-1 to TRBJ2-1; weak D call: TRBD2 (5 bases). V shed 6 bases and J shed 4 bases, with 16 bases lying between them. The V gene's germline CDR1 is MNHNS and CDR2 SASEGT. CDR3 size: 15 residues. The DNA for the CDR3 is TGTGCCAGCAGAATAGGGTTGGCGGGTTACAATGAGCAGTTCTTC. This gives the protein CASRIGLAGYNEQFF.